In its sample, the clone carrying this TCR beta chain was seen many times. Original analysis: Amplifying reference gene primers gave estimates of nucleated cell counts. Repertoires were generated with immunoSEQ multiplex PCR, while TCRdb's copy carries only in-frame clones and drops some. The V and J calls and the clone size are those of that table, but D and trimming were determined from the DNA. The sample has 90,000 to 150,000 clones, 60% to 80% seen once; the top ten hold 6.5% to 9%. V lost 8 bases to trimming and J lost 4 bases; unmatched junction nucleotides: 8. CDR3 length: 13 amino acids. Germline lookup yields CDR1 LNHNV and CDR2 YYDKDF (reference sequence). This entry comes from a study of blood T cell repertoires in COVID-19. Overall study: Some COVID-19 samples were acute and others convalescent; all came from the United States, Italy and Spain. Sources were T cells, B-cell-depleted T cells, or PBMCs; the material itself was cDNA or gDNA.

This TCR was sampled from a human donor in a cohort sampled during active COVID-19. This chain uses TRBV15 with TRBJ2-7; TRBD1 aligns across 7 bases. The sample was peripheral blood. The CDR3 region has the DNA TGTGCCACCTCAACCGGGACAGATTACGAGCAGTACTTC. Translated, it gives CATSTGTDYEQYF.